This T cell receptor (beta chain) comes out of a study of PD-L1 blockade in urothelial cancer. This CDR3 has 18 amino acids. Germline-derived CDR1 and CDR2 are LNHDA and SQIVND (reference sequence). The ends lost 2 bases at V and 2 bases at J; junction bases unmatched: 13. The repertoire was sequenced with immunoSEQ multiplex PCR; TCRdb's copy has only in-frame clones and lacks some. The data show about 38,000 clones, around 82% seen once. The V gene is TRBV19, the J gene TRBJ2-7, with 9 bases lining up with TRBD2. The source was PBMCs, collected around atezolizumab (anti-PD-L1) treatment. This receptor was obtained from a man aged 55 to 69 with urothelial cancer. The CDR3 coding sequence is TGTGCCAGTAGTATATTACTTGTCGGAGGGACTAGCACCTACGAGCAGTACTTC. As protein: CASSILLVGGTSTYEQYF.